This T cell receptor beta chain was obtained from a study of blood T cell repertoires in COVID-19. Across the whole study: Acute and convalescent COVID-19 specimens originated in the United States, Italy and Spain. T cells, B-cell-depleted T cells, or PBMCs supplied cDNA or gDNA.

The CDR3 loop spans 18 amino acids. CDR1 SGHAT and CDR2 FQNNGV come from the germline V gene. V lost 4 bases, J lost 2 bases, and 9 bases stayed unmatched. In the original analysis: Scientists estimated how many nucleated cells there were by amplifying reference gene primers. Using immunoSEQ multiplex PCR, the repertoire was profiled, and TCRdb retains in-frame clones only, with some absent. The V and J calls and clone size were taken over from that table, and D and trimming were inferred from the DNA. The repertoire consists of about 210,000 clones, with 80% to 90% occurring once and the leading ten covering 8% to 10%.

This TCR came from a woman aged 45-59 years with acute or convalescent COVID-19. What was sequenced was peripheral blood. The rearrangement links TRBV11-2 to TRBJ2-6, with TRBD1 matching 9 bases. CDR3 sequence reads: CASSSPWTGATGANVLTF. The CDR3 DNA sequence: TGTGCCAGCAGCTCACCCTGGACAGGGGCCACTGGGGCCAACGTCCTGACTTTC.